This is a list of T cell receptor beta chains from one sample in a study of T cells in Graves' hyperthyroidism and ophthalmopathy. MiXCR, run by TCRdb on the multiplex PCR reads, gives a single entry per CDR3 protein. The sample holds around 660,000 distinct CDR3 sequences, just under 45% seen once. The specimen sequenced was peripheral blood or thyroid tissue (not recorded which). All receptors derive from an adult man with Graves' disease, either hyperthyroidism or ophthalmopathy (not recorded which). Each CDR3 is given without its conserved first and last residue.

V gene: TRBV2; J gene: TRBJ2-5; CDR3 protein: ASSGGPGLGFETQY
V gene: TRBV20-1; J gene: TRBJ1-5; CDR3 protein: SARGTGAQH
V gene: TRBV2; J gene: TRBJ2-5; CDR3 protein: ASSEPYRRGQETQY
V gene: TRBV7-9; J gene: TRBJ1-2; CDR3 protein: ASSLGQQGQSYGYT
V gene: TRBV12-3/TRBV12-4; J gene: TRBJ1-2; CDR3 protein: ASSRGTGYYGYT
V gene: TRBV14; J gene: TRBJ2-7; CDR3 protein: ASSQDQRVQY
V gene: TRBV10-3; J gene: TRBJ1-5; CDR3 protein: AISEGTVSNQPQH
V gene: TRBV6-6; J gene: TRBJ1-5; CDR3 protein: ASSPAGVGQPQH
V gene: TRBV7-3; J gene: TRBJ2-7; CDR3 protein: ASSFSGTSIREQY
V gene: TRBV7-9; J gene: TRBJ1-1; CDR3 protein: ASSQWTGGSNTEAF
V gene: TRBV10-2; J gene: TRBJ1-1; CDR3 protein: ASSEWLREGVSNTEAF
V gene: TRBV25-1; J gene: TRBJ1-2; CDR3 protein: ASRERDRSYYGYT
V gene: TRBV7-9; J gene: TRBJ2-2; CDR3 protein: ASSSDSNTGELF
V gene: TRBV20-1; J gene: TRBJ1-1; CDR3 protein: SASPTGEAF
V gene: TRBV7-6; J gene: TRBJ1-5; CDR3 protein: ASGLDGAGQPQH
V gene: TRBV29-1; J gene: TRBJ1-3; CDR3 protein: SVTDSPGNTIY
V gene: TRBV7-2; J gene: TRBJ2-7; CDR3 protein: ASSSWGGQGRREQY
V gene: TRBV25-1; J gene: TRBJ1-2; CDR3 protein: ASPEGGYGYT
V gene: TRBV7-2; J gene: TRBJ2-7; CDR3 protein: ASRPGGPYEQY
V gene: TRBV15; J gene: TRBJ2-5; CDR3 protein: ATSTARGQGGETQY
V gene: TRBV2; J gene: TRBJ1-2; CDR3 protein: ASSVNTHYGYT
V gene: TRBV12-3/TRBV12-4; J gene: TRBJ1-5; CDR3 protein: ASSFLRDTHQPQH
V gene: TRBV5-1; J gene: TRBJ2-7; CDR3 protein: ASSPRRAGQNYEQY
V gene: TRBV24-1; J gene: TRBJ1-5; CDR3 protein: ATSPIYSNQPQH
V gene: TRBV25-1; J gene: TRBJ1-3; CDR3 protein: ASTPGQGNSGNTIY
V gene: TRBV25-1; J gene: TRBJ2-7; CDR3 protein: ASSAAGGEDEQY
V gene: TRBV5-1; J gene: TRBJ1-1; CDR3 protein: ASSLFVTTEAF
V gene: TRBV2; J gene: TRBJ1-4; CDR3 protein: ASSAWDGGKLF
V gene: TRBV7-9; J gene: TRBJ2-5; CDR3 protein: ASSSRTAETQY
V gene: TRBV7-6; J gene: TRBJ2-7; CDR3 protein: ASSWTGDTYEQY
V gene: TRBV24-1; J gene: TRBJ1-5; CDR3 protein: ATSSLDRAQPQH
V gene: TRBV7-2; J gene: TRBJ2-5; CDR3 protein: AGSISGTQETQY
V gene: TRBV11-2; J gene: TRBJ1-2; CDR3 protein: ASRAITGYYGYT
V gene: TRBV20-1; J gene: TRBJ1-3; CDR3 protein: SARDTIY
V gene: TRBV7-6; J gene: TRBJ2-5; CDR3 protein: ASSLSLLAETQY
V gene: TRBV7-2; J gene: TRBJ2-7; CDR3 protein: ASSKGLAGEQY
V gene: TRBV2; J gene: TRBJ1-6; CDR3 protein: ASSLHESSYNSPLH
V gene: TRBV12-3/TRBV12-4; J gene: TRBJ1-2; CDR3 protein: ASSSRGGYT
V gene: TRBV19; J gene: TRBJ1-2; CDR3 protein: ASSPIRGFYGYT
V gene: TRBV2; J gene: TRBJ1-5; CDR3 protein: ASRPGSYQPQH
V gene: TRBV11-2; J gene: TRBJ1-2; CDR3 protein: ASSFRTGADYGYT
V gene: TRBV2; J gene: TRBJ1-4; CDR3 protein: ASSPGQGRLEKLF
V gene: TRBV7-2; J gene: TRBJ1-5; CDR3 protein: ASSLVAGSRNQPQH
V gene: TRBV7-9; J gene: TRBJ1-3; CDR3 protein: ASGTSTGNTIY
V gene: TRBV28; J gene: TRBJ1-1; CDR3 protein: ASSLQGLEAF
V gene: TRBV7-9; J gene: TRBJ2-2; CDR3 protein: ASSSGTGYTGELF
V gene: TRBV25-1; J gene: TRBJ1-5; CDR3 protein: ASSGTGGRQPQH
V gene: TRBV29-1; J gene: TRBJ1-2; CDR3 protein: SVDTGQRMIYT
V gene: TRBV7-8; J gene: TRBJ1-2; CDR3 protein: ASSLRRGRYGYT
V gene: TRBV7-9; J gene: TRBJ1-1; CDR3 protein: ASSLAMVSTEAF
V gene: TRBV15; J gene: TRBJ2-3; CDR3 protein: ATNTRDETDAQY
V gene: TRBV6-6; J gene: TRBJ1-5; CDR3 protein: ASSHRGDQPQH
V gene: TRBV7-9; J gene: TRBJ1-1; CDR3 protein: ASSLGGTGTANTEAF
V gene: TRBV7-8; J gene: TRBJ1-2; CDR3 protein: ASSLVGGADNYGYT
V gene: TRBV20-1; J gene: TRBJ2-5; CDR3 protein: SAGTGGAETQY
V gene: TRBV7-6; J gene: TRBJ2-7; CDR3 protein: ASSLSQATYEQY
V gene: TRBV7-2; J gene: TRBJ1-2; CDR3 protein: ASSLTGASPNYGYT